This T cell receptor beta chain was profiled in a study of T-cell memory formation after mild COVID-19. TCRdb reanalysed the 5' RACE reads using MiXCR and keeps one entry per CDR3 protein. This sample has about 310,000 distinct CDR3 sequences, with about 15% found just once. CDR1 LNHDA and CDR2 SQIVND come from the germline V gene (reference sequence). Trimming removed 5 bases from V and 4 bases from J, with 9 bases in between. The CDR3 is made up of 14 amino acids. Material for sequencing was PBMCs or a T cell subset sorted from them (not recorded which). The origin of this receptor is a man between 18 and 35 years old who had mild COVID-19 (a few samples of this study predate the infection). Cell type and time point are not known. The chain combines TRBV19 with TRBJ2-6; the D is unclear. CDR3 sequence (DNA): TGTGCCAGTAGTTTAATCACGGGGGCCAACGTCCTGACTTTC. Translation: CASSLITGANVLTF.